The source of this T cell receptor beta chain is a study of T cell responses to AZD1222 COVID-19 vaccine (dated by TCRdb to the early 2020s). For context, the study as a whole: AZD1222 recipients given second doses at about 4 weeks or at about 12 weeks were pooled, since spike-specific TCR depth and breadth were not found to differ between the two schedules. TCR sequencing was performed for about 250 trial participants, of whom roughly 200 were given two doses of AZD1222 and about 25 were given two doses of MenACWY control vaccine. Enrollment into the trials was organized by age into subgroups of 18-55, 56-69 and 70-plus years, and those subgroups contained approximately 150, 30 and 60 TCR-sequenced participants, respectively.

What the research found in general, with its limitations: Reportedly, close to half of the unique spike-specific TCRs recognized epitopes lying outside the regions that are mutated in the B.1.351 and B.1.1.7 variants. The whole spike protein was spanned by vaccine-associated CD4 TCRs, and dominant responses were seen in regions 160-218 and 743-854. Conclusions about previously exposed vaccinees are limited because only six or seven AZD1222 recipients were SARS-CoV-2 seropositive at baseline. The 56-69-year group was small, and its depth increase did not reach significance, likely because of low power. After two AZD1222 doses, both the breadth and the depth of spike-specific TCRs were significantly higher than at day 0 and than in MenACWY recipients. No day 14 peak-response samples were available, so repertoires were characterized only after the peak T cell response. Participants were mostly white British and included more females than males, and it was suggested by the authors that clonal diversity may have been underestimated.

The CDR3 regions of human TCRbeta chains were subjected to immunosequencing. The authors processed their data as follows. Repertoire TCRs were matched against a reference library of SARS-CoV-2-specific TCRs generated with the MIRA antigen-specificity platform. Breadth was defined as the fraction of unique TCRs that were SARS-CoV-2-associated. Depth was defined as the fraction of total T cells that were SARS-CoV-2-associated. Using the MIRA data, each spike-specific TCR was assigned both to the spike region to which the TCR was reactive and to a CD4 or CD8 class. Log10-transformed breadth and depth values were compared by one-way ANOVA with Sidak's multiple comparisons tests. TCRdb's version of the immuneACCESS table is confined to in-frame rearrangements and falls short of the full clone set. An unresolved V gene accounts for under half of the shortfall where checked; the remainder is of unknown origin. The V and J calls and the clone size are those of that table, but D and trimming were determined from the DNA. The sample includes about 180,000 clones, with approximately 90% observed a single time. The ten largest account for 1.5% of the sample.

Details on this clone: There is no known antigen for this receptor. Base-call qualities are not available, and no considerably larger clone is one nucleotide away.

The germline V gene provides CDR1 SQVTM and CDR2 ANQGSEA. From the cysteine through the phenylalanine, the CDR3 covers 11 amino acids. Only the CDR3 DNA stays, 33 bases, in frame from base 1. Between the V and J ends, shortened by 8 bases and 2 bases respectively, the junction contains 8 bases. What this sample's time point label stands for: baseline before first vaccination. Samples from vaccinated people were obtained from the UK trials COV001 and COV002, which included a single-blind randomized controlled phase 2/3 trial of AZD1222 (ChAdOx1 nCoV-19) in healthy adults. Trial participant PBMC samples were collected at day 0 and day 28 after the second dose for TCRbeta chain sequencing.

The rearranged segments are TRBV29-1 and TRBJ2-3, with no D gene named confidently. This clonotype was obtained from an adult in good health. The material was peripheral blood, obtained on day 0 of AZD1222 vaccination. The DNA sequence is TGCAGCACTCGATCCACAGATACGCAGTATTTT. Translated, it gives CSTRSTDTQYF.